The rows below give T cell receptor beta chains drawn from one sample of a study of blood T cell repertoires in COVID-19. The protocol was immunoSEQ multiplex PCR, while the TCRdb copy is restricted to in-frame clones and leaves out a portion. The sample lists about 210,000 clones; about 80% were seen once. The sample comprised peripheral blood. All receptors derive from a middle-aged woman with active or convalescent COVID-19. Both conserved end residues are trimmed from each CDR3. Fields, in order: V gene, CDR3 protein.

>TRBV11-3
ASSLVSSYNSPLH
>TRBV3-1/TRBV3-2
ASSPTGGPNYGYT
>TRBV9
ASSPGLAYHNEQF
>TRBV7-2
ASSSGADTQY
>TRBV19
ASRTPSARGTGELF
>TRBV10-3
AISRARASSGANVLT
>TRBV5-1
ARPGGSGSPLH
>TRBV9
ASSRFFNSPLH
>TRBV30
AWEKKDRYYGYT
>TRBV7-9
ASSFGLRGPEAF
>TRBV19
ASSSKDRWGNQPQH
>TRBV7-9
ASSRDSREQY
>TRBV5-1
ASSSLDRGNTEAF
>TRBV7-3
ASSSRGGFSYNEQF
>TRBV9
ASSTDREVSIVEKLF
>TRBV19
ASSIAGQDGYT
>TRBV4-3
ASSLLDRGGGNTIY
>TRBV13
ASSPAEGQGLNEQF
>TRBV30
AWTPLAGGYNEQF
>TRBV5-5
ASSRTSGSDEQF
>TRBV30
ACSRDSNQPQH
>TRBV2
ASSVDGGGGDEQY
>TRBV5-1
ASSSPDRAAEAF
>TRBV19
ASSTVMNTEAF
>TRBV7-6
ASSPRLAGGPGELF
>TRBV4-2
ASSQAGGGGSPLH
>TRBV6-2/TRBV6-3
ASSWIHRVNTEAF
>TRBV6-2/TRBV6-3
ASSTTGGQGYGYT
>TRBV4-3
ASSQAQGQNYGYT
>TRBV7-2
ASSLGQQYGYT
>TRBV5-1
ASSLGRGDGQPQH
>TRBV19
ASSIPISGSTEAF
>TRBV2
ASTQTGTVTYNEQF
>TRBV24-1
ATRMQGGDTQY
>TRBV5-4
ASSWGLAGYEQY
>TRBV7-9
ASSLGQGFYGYT
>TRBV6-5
AIGLAGKTGDEQF
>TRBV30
ALRVPGGTEAF
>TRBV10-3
AISESLRGRTVTDTQY
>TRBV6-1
ASSAPISGRREKLF
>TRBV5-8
ASSSWDRIEKLF
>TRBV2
ASSKGQASGNTIY
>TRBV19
ASSFAGGATGYT
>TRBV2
ASSVGLAGTDTQY
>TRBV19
ASSNTPGTGIEQY
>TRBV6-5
ASSYSLGAWETQY
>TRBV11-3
ASRLYEGDPGELF
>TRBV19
ASSAQQGTYEQY
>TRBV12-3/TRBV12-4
ASIRDSNYGYT
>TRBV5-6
ASSRDLSNQY
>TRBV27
ASRSDRGNEKLF
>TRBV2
ASRGGERTGELF
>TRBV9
ASSVGGDNTGELF
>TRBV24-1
ATSDLEPAGETQY
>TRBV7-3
ASSLTSGAYEQY